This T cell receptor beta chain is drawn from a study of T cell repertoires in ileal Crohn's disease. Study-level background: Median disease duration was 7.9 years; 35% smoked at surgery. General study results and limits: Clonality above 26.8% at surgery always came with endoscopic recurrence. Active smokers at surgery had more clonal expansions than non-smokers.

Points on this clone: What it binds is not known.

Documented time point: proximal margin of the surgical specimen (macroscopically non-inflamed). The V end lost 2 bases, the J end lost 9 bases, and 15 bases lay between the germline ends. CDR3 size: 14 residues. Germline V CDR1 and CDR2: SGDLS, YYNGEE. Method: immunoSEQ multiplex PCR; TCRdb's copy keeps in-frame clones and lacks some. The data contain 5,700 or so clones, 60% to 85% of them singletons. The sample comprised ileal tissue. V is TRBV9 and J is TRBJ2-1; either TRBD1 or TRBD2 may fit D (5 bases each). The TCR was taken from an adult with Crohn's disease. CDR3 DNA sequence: TGTGCCAGCAGCGTTAGAAGATCAGGGACTGAGCAGTTCTTC. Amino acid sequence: CASSVRRSGTEQFF. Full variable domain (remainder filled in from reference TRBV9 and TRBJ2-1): DSGVTQTPKHLITATGQRVTLRCSPRSGDLSVYWYQQSLDQGLQFLIQYYNGEERAKGNILERFSAQQFPDLHSELNLSSLELGDSALYFCASSVRRSGTEQFFGPGTRLTVL.